This TCR beta chain was recorded in a study of shared clonotypes between healthy human individuals. At the level of the study: Used for every donor were three CD4 naive, three CD4 memory, two CD8 naive and one CD8 memory plate.

Only CD45RO-negative cells positively selected for CCR7 counted as naive CD8 cells, so terminally differentiated effector memory CD45RA+ cells were excluded. The assay was carried out at the deep level. Profiling relied on immunoSEQ multiplex PCR, and the TCRdb table lists in-frame clones only, not all of them. The table has some 800,000 clones, 90% to 95% seen once. The CDR3 is made up of 16 amino acids. The germline CDR1 and CDR2 sequences are MGHDK and SYGVNS. With V trimmed by 4 bases and J by 5 bases, 6 bases remained unmatched. Sequencing was carried out using naive CD8+ T cells sorted from blood. The V call is TRBV25-1, the J call TRBJ2-2; 11 nucleotides align to TRBD1. This clonotype originated in a man younger than 45 in good health. This CDR3 reads CASSARTGGQTGELFF. The CDR3 nucleotides read TGTGCCAGCAGTGCCCGGACAGGGGGCCAGACCGGGGAGCTGTTTTTT.